The T cell receptor beta chain described here comes from a study of graft-versus-host responses after intestinal transplantation. Germline V CDR1 and CDR2: MGHDK, SYGVNS. This CDR3 is 14 amino acids long. Trimming shortened V by 2 bases and J by 5 bases, and 12 bases separated the two germline ends. Sequencing used immunoSEQ multiplex PCR; TCRdb keeps in-frame clones, though not all of them. The table has more than 100,000 clones, over 85% seen once. As for this clone: Its antigen is not known.

Whole-study findings and limits: In patients with graft-donor T cell macrochimerism, allograft graft-versus-host to host-versus-graft clonal ratios were high. GvH clones appeared in recipient marrow, some first in ileum or blood.

The sequences come from unstimulated CD4+ T cells sorted from spleen or lymph node cells, collected before intestinal transplant. The genes are TRBV25-1 and TRBJ1-2; no clear D. The TCR was taken from a human donor who received an intestinal transplant. The CDR3 sequence: CASSEAGGEYGYTF. CDR3 in DNA: TGTGCCAGCAGTGAAGCAGGTGGGGAATATGGCTACACCTTC.